This paragraph covers one T cell receptor beta chain sequence. The table came from immunoSEQ multiplex PCR; TCRdb's copy has only in-frame clones and leaves some out. The sample has about 75,000 clones, 75% to 85% seen once. Single viable CD3+CD4+CD8-CD45RO+ cells were sorted as the memory CD4+ T cells. This entry belongs to a study of memory CD4+ T cells and cytomegalovirus serostatus. The V and J ends lost 5 bases and 7 bases, in that order; junction bases with no gene match: 9. CDR3 size: 15 residues. Germline loops: CDR1 SNHLY, CDR2 FYNNEI. The clonotype comes from an adult in good health and CMV-seropositive. The rearrangement joins TRBV2 to TRBJ2-1, with 9 positions matching TRBD2. Sequencing was performed on memory CD4+ T cells from blood. The CDR3 sequence is CASSPVSGRWNEQFF. The CDR3 region has the DNA TGTGCCAGCAGTCCCGTTAGCGGGAGATGGAATGAGCAGTTCTTC.